Each of the 17 T cell receptor beta chains below was sequenced from the same sample in a study of shared clonotypes between healthy human individuals. Naive CD8 populations comprised CD45RO-negative cells positively selected for CCR7, excluding terminally differentiated effector memory CD45RA+ cells. TCRdb's copy holds only in-frame clones and misses some; the assay was immunoSEQ multiplex PCR. The data contain about 2,100,000 clones, 93% of them singletons. Sequencing used naive CD8+ T cells from PBMCs. The receptor set was obtained from a man aged 18 to 35 in good health. Some clones in this sample may be carry-over from other donors' samples.

The chain employs TRBV29-1 and TRBJ2-1, with TRBD2 matching over 7 bases. V shed 1 base, J shed 9 bases, and the junction held 3 bases outside the gene matches. This CDR3 is built from 12 residues. Germline V CDR1 and CDR2: SQVTM, ANQGSEA. CDR3 DNA sequence: TGCAGCGTTGAAGCGGGAGGAGGTGAGCAGTTCTTC. Amino acid sequence: CSVEAGGGEQFF.

The chain couples TRBV6-6 to TRBJ1-2; 8 bases are a match to TRBD1. The germline CDR1 and CDR2 sequences are MNHNY and SVGAGI (reference sequence). CDR3 size: 16 residues. J lost 2 bases, V lost 1 base, and 6 bases had no gene match. CDR3 nucleotides: TGTGCCAGCAGTTACTGGCAGGGGGCACCCAACTATGGCTACACCTTC. It codes for CASSYWQGAPNYGYTF.

The chain is built from TRBV6-5 and TRBJ2-6; the D call may be TRBD1 or TRBD2 (5 bases each). CDR3 length: 16 residues. Trimming stripped 0 bases from V and 9 bases from J, with 15 bases between. The germline gives CDR1 MNHEY, CDR2 SVGAGI. CDR3 loop: CASSYSMGGQGNVLTF. CDR3 DNA sequence: TGTGCCAGCAGTTACTCGATGGGCGGGCAGGGCAACGTCCTGACTTTC.

This chain uses TRBV2 with TRBJ2-4, with TRBD2 matching over 9 bases. J gave up 3 bases and V 1 base, and 13 bases lay outside the gene matches. CDR3 length: 19 amino acids. CDR1 and CDR2 (germline): SNHLY, FYNNEI. For the CDR3, the DNA is TGTGCCAGCAGTGAAGGGTTCCAGCGGGAGGATGAGGGCAAAAACATTCAGTACTTC. This codes for CASSEGFQREDEGKNIQYF.

The gene calls are TRBV27 and TRBJ2-7; D not certain. The CDR3 consists of 17 residues. Germline assignment: CDR1 MNHEY and CDR2 SMNVEV (reference sequence). Trimming removed 0 bases at V and 0 bases at J, with 15 bases between. The CDR3 is CASSLSFHAESSYEQYF. The CDR3, as DNA: TGTGCCAGCAGTTTATCGTTCCACGCGGAAAGCTCCTACGAGCAGTACTTC.

This clone showed up just once. This chain connects TRBV4-3 to TRBJ2-3, with no clear D. Trimming took 2 bases from V and 0 from J, leaving 9 bases between them. There are 15 residues in the CDR3. Germline CDR1 and CDR2: LGHNA and YSLEER. The CDR3 nucleotides read TGCGCCAGCAGCCAAACGGCAACTAGCACAGATACGCAGTATTTT. Translated, it gives CASSQTATSTDTQYF.

This chain links TRBV7-9 with TRBJ1-2; D call uncertain. Trimming took off 4 bases at V and 3 bases at J, with 9 bases between the two ends. The CDR3 contains 13 residues. Germline values: CDR1 SEHNR, CDR2 FQNEAQ (reference sequence). The CDR3 loop is CASSSNIYYGYTF. The CDR3 DNA follows: TGTGCCAGCAGCTCAAACATTTACTATGGCTACACCTTC.

Concerning this clone: Additional DNA sequences in this sample encode the identical CDR3. The CDR3 region is CASSPRYNEQFF. In DNA, the CDR3 is TGTGCCAGCAGCCCCCGTTACAATGAGCAGTTCTTC. The rearrangement joins TRBV7-9 to TRBJ2-1, with D hard to call. The CDR3 loop spans 12 amino acids. V was clipped by 5 bases and J by 4 bases, with 6 bases between them. Per germline, CDR1 SEHNR and CDR2 FQNEAQ (reference sequence).

The chain is built from TRBV6-5 and TRBJ1-5, with unresolved D. The germline V gene encodes CDR1 MNHEY and CDR2 SVGAGI. The CDR3 totals 15 residues. The germline V and J ends were trimmed by 6 bases and 2 bases, with 14 bases remaining between them. In DNA, the CDR3 is TGTGCCAGCAGCCAGGACGGACGAGGCAATCAGCCCCAGCATTTT. This sequence encodes CASSQDGRGNQPQHF.

This sequence joins TRBV2 and TRBJ2-7; the D gene could be TRBD1 or TRBD2 (6 bases each). The germline V gene encodes CDR1 SNHLY and CDR2 FYNNEI. V was pared by 6 bases and J by 2 bases, with 17 bases between. This CDR3 is 15 amino acids long. The CDR3 sequence: CASREGMDRTYEQYF. The CDR3, as DNA: TGTGCCAGCAGGGAGGGGATGGACAGAACCTACGAGCAGTACTTC.

CDR3 bases: TGTGCCAGCAGTTATTCAAGGACAGGGGTACCCGAGACCCAGTACTTC. Its protein is CASSYSRTGVPETQYF. This rearrangement joins TRBV6-5 to TRBJ2-5, with 9 nucleotides matching TRBD1. The length of the CDR3 is 16 residues. V gave up 3 bases and J gave up 5 bases; unmatched junction bases: 10. Per germline, CDR1 MNHEY and CDR2 SVGAGI.

This clone was seen a handful of times. V is TRBV7-8 and J is TRBJ1-1; maybe TRBD1 (6 bases). Between the trimmed V and J ends, which lost 4 bases and 1 base, there was a span of 10 bases. This CDR3 comprises 14 residues. Germline CDR1 SGHVS, CDR2 FQNEAQ. The CDR3 reads CASSSDSPNTEAFF. The DNA of the CDR3 is TGTGCCAGCAGCTCGGACAGCCCGAACACTGAAGCTTTCTTT.

The rearrangement uses TRBV7-8 and TRBJ1-4, with D uncertain. CDR1 SGHVS and CDR2 FQNEAQ come from the germline V gene. V was cut by 4 bases and J by 0 bases, with 18 bases left in between. The CDR3 is 18 amino acids. The CDR3 is CASSSPRSDAATNEKLFF. The DNA for the CDR3 is TGTGCCAGCAGCTCCCCGCGGAGTGATGCTGCAACTAATGAAAAACTGTTTTTT.

The chain employs TRBV28 and TRBJ2-1; 7 nucleotides line up with TRBD1. Germline loops: CDR1 MDHEN, CDR2 SYDVKM. This CDR3 has 14 amino acids. The ends lost 5 bases at V and 2 bases at J; junction bases unmatched: 3. CDR3 in amino acids: CASSLQGAYNEQFF. DNA for the CDR3: TGTGCCAGCAGTCTTCAGGGGGCCTACAATGAGCAGTTCTTC. Full variable domain (remainder filled in from reference TRBV28 and TRBJ2-1): DVKVTQSSRYLVKRTGEKVFLECVQDMDHENMFWYRQDPGLGLRLIYFSYDVKMKEKGDIPEGYSVSREKKERFSLILESASTNQTSMYLCASSLQGAYNEQFFGPGTRLTVL.

V usage is TRBV7-9 and J usage is TRBJ2-3; 7 bases are shared with TRBD2. The trim removed 5 bases at V and 4 bases at J, leaving 6 bases unmatched. Germline V CDR1 and CDR2: SEHNR, FQNEAQ (reference sequence). CDR3 length: 14 amino acids. The CDR3 nucleotides are TGTGCCAGCAGCGACGGGAGGAGGCCAGATACGCAGTATTTT. It specifies CASSDGRRPDTQYF.

V and J are TRBV9 and TRBJ2-4; the match to TRBD2 covers 12 bases. Germline assignment: CDR1 SGDLS and CDR2 YYNGEE. This CDR3 comprises 14 residues. Trimming at V came to 0 bases and at J to 13 bases, leaving 5 bases not matched to a gene. CDR3 amino acids: CASSVGTSGDTQYF. DNA of the CDR3: TGTGCCAGCAGCGTAGGGACTAGCGGGGACACACAGTACTTC. Filled out from reference TRBV9 and TRBJ2-4, the complete variable domain reads DSGVTQTPKHLITATGQRVTLRCSPRSGDLSVYWYQQSLDQGLQFLIQYYNGEERAKGNILERFSAQQFPDLHSELNLSSLELGDSALYFCASSVGTSGDTQYFGAGTRLSVL.

This chain connects TRBV18 to TRBJ2-1; 7 bases fit TRBD2. The CDR3 length is 17 residues. Trimming took 0 bases from V and 7 from J; bases not matched to a gene: 12. Germline V gene data show CDR1 as KGHSH and CDR2 as LQKENI. This CDR3 is CASSPPPWRESMNEQFF. Written as DNA, the CDR3 is TGTGCCAGCTCACCACCTCCTTGGCGGGAGTCCATGAATGAGCAGTTCTTC.